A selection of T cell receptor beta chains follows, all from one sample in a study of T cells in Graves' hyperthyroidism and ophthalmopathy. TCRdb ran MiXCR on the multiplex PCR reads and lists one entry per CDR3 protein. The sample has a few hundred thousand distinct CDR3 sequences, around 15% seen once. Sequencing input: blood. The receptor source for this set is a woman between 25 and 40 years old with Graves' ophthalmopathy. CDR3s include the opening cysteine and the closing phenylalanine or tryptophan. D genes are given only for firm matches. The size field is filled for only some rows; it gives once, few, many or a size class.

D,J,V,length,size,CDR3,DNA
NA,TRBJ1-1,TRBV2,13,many,CASPRTDNTEAFF,TGTGCCAGCCCAAGGACAGACAACACTGAAGCTTTCTTT
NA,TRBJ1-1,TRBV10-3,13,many,CAMSEAWNTEAFF,TGTGCCATGTCTGAGGCTTGGAACACTGAAGCTTTCTTT
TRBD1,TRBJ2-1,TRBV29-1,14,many,CSVRGTGAYNEQFF,TGCAGCGTTCGCGGGACAGGGGCCTACAATGAGCAGTTCTTC
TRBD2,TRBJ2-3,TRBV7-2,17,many,CASSYFNSGRIKDTQYF,TGTGCCAGCAGCTATTTCAACAGCGGGAGGATAAAGGATACGCAGTATTTT
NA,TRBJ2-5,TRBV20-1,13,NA,CSARGDRWETQYF,TGCAGTGCTAGAGGCGACCGGTGGGAGACCCAGTACTTC
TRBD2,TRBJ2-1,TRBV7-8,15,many,CASSATSGRGDEQFF,TGTGCCAGCAGCGCGACTAGCGGAAGAGGCGATGAGCAGTTCTTC
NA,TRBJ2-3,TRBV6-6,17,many,CASSYLTGASSTDTQYF,TGTGCCAGCAGTTACCTGACAGGAGCCTCTAGCACAGATACGCAGTATTTT
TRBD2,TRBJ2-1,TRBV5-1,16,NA,CASSQGVGGPGSEQFF,TGTGCCAGCAGCCAAGGCGTGGGAGGGCCGGGGTCTGAGCAGTTCTTC
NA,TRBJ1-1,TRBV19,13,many,CASSEDLQTEAFF,TGTGCCAGTAGTGAGGACCTACAGACTGAAGCTTTCTTT
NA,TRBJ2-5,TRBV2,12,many,CASREAGETQYF,TGTGCCAGCAGGGAAGCAGGAGAGACCCAGTACTTC
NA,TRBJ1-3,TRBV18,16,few,CASSPREASSGNTIYF,TGTGCCAGCTCCCCCAGGGAGGCTTCCTCTGGAAACACCATATATTTT
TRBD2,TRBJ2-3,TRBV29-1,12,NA,CSVLAGTDTQYF,TGCAGCGTTCTAGCGGGCACAGATACGCAGTATTTT
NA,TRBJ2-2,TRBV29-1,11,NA,CSVGLPAELFF,TGCAGCGTTGGACTCCCAGCTGAGCTGTTTTTT
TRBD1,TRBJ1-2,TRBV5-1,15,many,CASRLGTGPPYGYTF,TGCGCCAGCAGATTGGGGACAGGGCCTCCCTATGGCTACACCTTC
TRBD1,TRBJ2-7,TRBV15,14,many,CATLRDRGSYEQYF,TGTGCCACCCTTAGGGACAGGGGTTCCTACGAGCAGTACTTC
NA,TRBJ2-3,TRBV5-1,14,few,CASKERDFTDTQYF,TGCGCCAGCAAAGAGCGTGATTTCACAGATACGCAGTATTTT
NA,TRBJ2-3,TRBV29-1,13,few,CSVEDHNTDTQYF,TGCAGCGTTGAAGATCATAACACAGATACGCAGTATTTT
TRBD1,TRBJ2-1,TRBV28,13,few,CATGTGDPNEQFF,TGTGCCACCGGGACAGGGGATCCGAATGAGCAGTTCTTC
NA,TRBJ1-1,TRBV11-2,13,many,CASSLARFTEAFF,TGTGCCAGCAGCTTAGCCAGGTTCACTGAAGCTTTCTTT
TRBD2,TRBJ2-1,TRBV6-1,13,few,CASGDGGDNEQFF,TGTGCCAGCGGTGATGGGGGGGACAATGAGCAGTTCTTC